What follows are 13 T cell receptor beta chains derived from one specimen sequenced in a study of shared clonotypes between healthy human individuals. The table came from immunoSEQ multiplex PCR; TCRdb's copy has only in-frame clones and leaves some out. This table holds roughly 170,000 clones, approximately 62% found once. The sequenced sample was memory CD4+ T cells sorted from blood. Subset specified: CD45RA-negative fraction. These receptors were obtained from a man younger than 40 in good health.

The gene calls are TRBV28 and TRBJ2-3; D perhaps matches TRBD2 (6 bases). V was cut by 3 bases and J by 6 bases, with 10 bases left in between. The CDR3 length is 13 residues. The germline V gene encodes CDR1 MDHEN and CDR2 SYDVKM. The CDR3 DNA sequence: TGTGCCAGCAGTTTCGGGAGATCGGATACGCAGTATTTT. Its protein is CASSFGRSDTQYF.

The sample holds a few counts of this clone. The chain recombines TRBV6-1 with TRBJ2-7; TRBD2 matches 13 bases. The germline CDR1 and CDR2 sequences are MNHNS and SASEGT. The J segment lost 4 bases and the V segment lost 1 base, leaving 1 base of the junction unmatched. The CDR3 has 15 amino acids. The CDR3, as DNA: TGTGCCAGCAGTGAAGGGACTAGCGGGAGTTACGAGCAGTACTTC. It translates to CASSEGTSGSYEQYF.

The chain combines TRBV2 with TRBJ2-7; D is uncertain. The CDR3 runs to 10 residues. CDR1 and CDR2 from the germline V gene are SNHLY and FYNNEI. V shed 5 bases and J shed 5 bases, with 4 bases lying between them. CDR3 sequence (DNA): TGTGCCAGCAGTTCTGACGAGCAGTACTTC. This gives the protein CASSSDEQYF.

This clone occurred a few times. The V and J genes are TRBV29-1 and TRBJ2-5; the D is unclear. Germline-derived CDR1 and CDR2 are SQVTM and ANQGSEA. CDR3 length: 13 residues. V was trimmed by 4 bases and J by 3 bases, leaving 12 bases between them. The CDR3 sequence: CSVGTALKETQYF. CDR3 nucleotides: TGCAGCGTTGGTACAGCTCTTAAAGAGACCCAGTACTTC.

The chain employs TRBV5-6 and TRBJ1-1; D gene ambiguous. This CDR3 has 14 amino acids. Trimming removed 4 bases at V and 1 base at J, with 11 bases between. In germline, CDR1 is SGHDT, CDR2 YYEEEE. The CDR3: CASSGLVANTEAFF. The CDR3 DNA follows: TGTGCCAGCAGCGGATTAGTGGCGAACACTGAAGCTTTCTTT.

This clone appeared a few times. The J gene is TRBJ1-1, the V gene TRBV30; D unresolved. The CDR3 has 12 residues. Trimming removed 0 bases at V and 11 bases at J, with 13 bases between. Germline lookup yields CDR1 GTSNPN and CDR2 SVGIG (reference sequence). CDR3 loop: CAWSVQARNAFF. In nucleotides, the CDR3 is TGTGCCTGGAGTGTACAAGCTAGGAACGCTTTCTTT.

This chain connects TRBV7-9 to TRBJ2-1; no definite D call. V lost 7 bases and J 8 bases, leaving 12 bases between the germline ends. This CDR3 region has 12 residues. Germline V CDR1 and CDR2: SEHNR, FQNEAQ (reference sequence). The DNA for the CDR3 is TGTGCCAGCACTCCTACTGGTGATGAGCAGTTCTTC. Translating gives CASTPTGDEQFF.

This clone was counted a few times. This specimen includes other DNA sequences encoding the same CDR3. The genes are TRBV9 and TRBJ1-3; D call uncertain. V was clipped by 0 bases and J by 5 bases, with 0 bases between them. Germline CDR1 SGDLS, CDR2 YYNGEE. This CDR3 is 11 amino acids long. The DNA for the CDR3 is TGTGCCAGCAGCGTAGGAAACACCATATATTTT. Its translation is CASSVGNTIYF.

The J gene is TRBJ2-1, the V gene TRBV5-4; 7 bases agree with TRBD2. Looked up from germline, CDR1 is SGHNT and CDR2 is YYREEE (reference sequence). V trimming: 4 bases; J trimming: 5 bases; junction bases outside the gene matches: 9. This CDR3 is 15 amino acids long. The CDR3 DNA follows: TGTGCCAGCAGCCGATATGGCGGGGGAAACAATGAGCAGTTCTTC. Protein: CASSRYGGGNNEQFF.

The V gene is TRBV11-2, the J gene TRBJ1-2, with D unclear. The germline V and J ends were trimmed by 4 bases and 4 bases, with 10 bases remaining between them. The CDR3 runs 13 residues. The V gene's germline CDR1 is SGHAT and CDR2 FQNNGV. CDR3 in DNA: TGTGCCAGCAGCTCCGGAGGAGGCTATGGCTACACCTTC. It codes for CASSSGGGYGYTF.

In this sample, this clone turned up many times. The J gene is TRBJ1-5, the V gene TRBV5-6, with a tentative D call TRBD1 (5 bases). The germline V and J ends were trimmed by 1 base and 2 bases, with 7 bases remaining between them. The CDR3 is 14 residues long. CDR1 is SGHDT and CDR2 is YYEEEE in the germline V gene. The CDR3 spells CASSLWGGNQPQHF. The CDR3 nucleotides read TGTGCCAGCAGCTTGTGGGGGGGCAATCAGCCCCAGCATTTT.

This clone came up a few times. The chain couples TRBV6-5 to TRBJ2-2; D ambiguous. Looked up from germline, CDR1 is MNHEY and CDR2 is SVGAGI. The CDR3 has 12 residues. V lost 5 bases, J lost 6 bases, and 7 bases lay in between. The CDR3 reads CASSTRAGELFF. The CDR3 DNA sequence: TGTGCCAGCAGTACAAGAGCCGGGGAGCTGTTTTTT.

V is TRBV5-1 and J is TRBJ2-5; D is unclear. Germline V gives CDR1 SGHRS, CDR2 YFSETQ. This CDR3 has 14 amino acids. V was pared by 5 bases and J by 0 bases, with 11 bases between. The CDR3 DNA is TGCGCCAGCAGTTTGACGGCGTACCAAGAGACCCAGTACTTC. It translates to CASSLTAYQETQYF.